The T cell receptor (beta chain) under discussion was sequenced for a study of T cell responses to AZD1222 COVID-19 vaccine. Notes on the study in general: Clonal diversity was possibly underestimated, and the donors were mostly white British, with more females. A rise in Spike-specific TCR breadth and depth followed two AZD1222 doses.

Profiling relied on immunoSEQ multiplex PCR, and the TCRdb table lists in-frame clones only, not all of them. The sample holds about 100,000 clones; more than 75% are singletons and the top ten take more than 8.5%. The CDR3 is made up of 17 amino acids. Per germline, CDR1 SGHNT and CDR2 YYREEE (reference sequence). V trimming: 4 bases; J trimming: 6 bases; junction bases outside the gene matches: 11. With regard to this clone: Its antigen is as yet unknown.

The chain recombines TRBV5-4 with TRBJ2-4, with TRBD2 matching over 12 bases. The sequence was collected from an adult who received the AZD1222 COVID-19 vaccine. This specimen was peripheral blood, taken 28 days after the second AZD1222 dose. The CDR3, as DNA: TGTGCCAGCAGCACTCCTAGCGGGGGGGCCCTCGGAAACATTCAGTACTTC. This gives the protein CASSTPSGGALGNIQYF.